The sample holds a few counts of the clone carrying this T cell receptor (beta chain). Its specificity is unknown. The sample belongs to a study of T-cell memory formation after mild COVID-19. Overall study: TCR clusters showed largely donor specificity. The study, taken as a whole, reports: CD4+ bias marked clones expanding day 15 to 37, unlike balanced contracting clones. Some responding clones appeared in pre-infection memory, suggesting cross-reactive memory joined.

TCRdb itself ran the 5' RACE reads through MiXCR, one entry per CDR3 protein. The sample has more than 250,000 distinct CDR3 sequences, under 20% seen once. Trimming removed 1 base from V and 3 bases from J, with 14 bases in between. The CDR3 runs to 16 residues. Germline-derived CDR1 and CDR2 are SGHTA and FQGNSA. The rearrangement links TRBV7-2 to TRBJ2-3; D is unresolved. The receptor was derived from a man aged 18 to 35 who had mild COVID-19 (a few samples of this study predate the infection). Cell type and time point are not known. The material sequenced was PBMCs or a T cell subset sorted from them (not recorded which). The CDR3 DNA reads TGTGCCAGCAGCTTAGGAGGTGGCAGGAAGACAGATACGCAGTATTTT. This encodes CASSLGGGRKTDTQYF.